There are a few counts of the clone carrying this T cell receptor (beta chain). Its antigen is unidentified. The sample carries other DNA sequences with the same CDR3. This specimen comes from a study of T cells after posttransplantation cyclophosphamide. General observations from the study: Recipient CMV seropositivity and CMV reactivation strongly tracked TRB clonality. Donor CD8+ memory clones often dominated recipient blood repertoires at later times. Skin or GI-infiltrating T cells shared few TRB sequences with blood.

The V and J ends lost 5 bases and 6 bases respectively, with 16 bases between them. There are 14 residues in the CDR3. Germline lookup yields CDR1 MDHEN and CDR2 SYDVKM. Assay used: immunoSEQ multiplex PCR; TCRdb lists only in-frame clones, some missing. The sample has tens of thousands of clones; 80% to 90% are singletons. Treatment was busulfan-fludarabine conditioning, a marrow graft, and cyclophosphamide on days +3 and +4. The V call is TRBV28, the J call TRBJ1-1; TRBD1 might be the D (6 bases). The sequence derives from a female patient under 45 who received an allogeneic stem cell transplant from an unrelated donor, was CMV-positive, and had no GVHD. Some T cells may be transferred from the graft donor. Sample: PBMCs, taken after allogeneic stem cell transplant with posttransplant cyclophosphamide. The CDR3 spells CASSPGTPSAEAFF. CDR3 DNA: TGTGCCAGCAGTCCCGGGACACCGAGCGCTGAAGCTTTCTTT.